These 31 T cell receptor beta chains share one sample of origin, sequenced in a study of blood T cell repertoires in COVID-19. The protocol was immunoSEQ multiplex PCR, while the TCRdb copy is restricted to in-frame clones and leaves out a portion. The sample includes about 200,000 clones, about 83% of them seen just once. Sequenced material: peripheral blood. Every receptor here comes from a person aged 70 to 79 with COVID-19, enrolled during active disease.

The chain couples TRBV6-5 to TRBJ1-1; D unclear. CDR1 MNHEY and CDR2 SVGAGI come from the germline V gene. V lost 5 bases and J 4 bases, leaving 17 bases between the germline ends. CDR3 length equals 15 residues. DNA of the CDR3: TGTGCCAGCAGTAAAAGCGATTCAGGAGGCACTGAAGCTTTCTTT. It is translated as CASSKSDSGGTEAFF.

The V gene is TRBV7-9, the J gene TRBJ1-1; D might be TRBD1 (6 bases). The germline V and J ends were trimmed by 2 bases and 1 base, with 11 bases remaining between them. The CDR3 contains 15 residues. CDR1 and CDR2 from the germline V gene are SEHNR and FQNEAQ (reference sequence). The chain's CDR3 is CASSLPGTQNTEAFF. The CDR3 nucleotides are TGTGCCAGCAGCTTACCCGGGACACAGAACACTGAAGCTTTCTTT.

This CDR3 is CASSPSNLGLAGGLRKFF. The CDR3 region has the DNA TGTGCCAGCAGCCCTAGTAATTTGGGACTAGCGGGGGGCCTTCGGAAGTTCTTC. This chain links TRBV7-9 with TRBJ2-1; 15 positions agree with TRBD2. Unmatched junction bases numbered 19, after V lost 5 bases and J lost 14 bases. CDR3 size: 18 residues. Per the germline V gene, CDR1 is SEHNR and CDR2 is FQNEAQ (reference sequence).

A remark on this clone: A read error may produce the germline difference seen at one junction end. J is TRBJ2-1 and V is TRBV18; 9 bases are a match to TRBD1. Germline lookup yields CDR1 KGHSH and CDR2 LQKENI. The CDR3 runs to 15 residues. The CDR3 spells CASSPLTGGYNEQFF. CDR3 nucleotides: TGTGCCAGCTCCCCACTGACAGGGGGCTACAATGAGCAGTTCTTC.

Written as DNA, the CDR3 is TGTGCCAGTAGTATTGGCCTAGCGGGAAATGCGTTCTTC. Its protein is CASSIGLAGNAFF. The genes are TRBV19 and TRBJ2-1; TRBD2 matches 9 bases. This CDR3 is built from 13 residues. V lost 3 bases to trimming and J lost 15 bases; unmatched junction nucleotides: 9. Germline V gene sequence: CDR1 LNHDA, CDR2 SQIVND (reference sequence).

The chain uses TRBV28 and TRBJ2-2; 12 positions match TRBD1. The V gene's germline CDR1 is MDHEN and CDR2 SYDVKM. There are 16 residues in the CDR3. The V gene end was trimmed by 5 bases and the J gene end by 7 bases; junction bases not matched to a gene: 8. The CDR3 region is CASSASGTGGFGELFF. The DNA for the CDR3 is TGTGCCAGCAGTGCCTCCGGGACAGGGGGCTTCGGGGAGCTGTTTTTT. Together with reference TRBV28 and TRBJ2-2, the CDR3 gives the full variable domain: DVKVTQSSRYLVKRTGEKVFLECVQDMDHENMFWYRQDPGLGLRLIYFSYDVKMKEKGDIPEGYSVSREKKERFSLILESASTNQTSMYLCASSASGTGGFGELFFGEGSRLTVL.

The CDR3 coding sequence is TGCGCCAGCAGCTTGGGGACTACGACCTACAATGAGCAGTTCTTC. It translates to CASSLGTTTYNEQFF. The chain uses TRBV5-1 and TRBJ2-1; D may be TRBD2 (6 bases). The germline V gene encodes CDR1 SGHRS and CDR2 YFSETQ. This CDR3 comprises 15 residues. V dropped 0 bases and J dropped 2 bases, with 9 bases sitting between them.

CDR3 sequence (DNA): TGTGCCAGCAGCGGGACTAGCCGCAATGAGCAGTTCTTC. As protein: CASSGTSRNEQFF. This chain connects TRBV28 to TRBJ2-1; 9 bases align to TRBD2. CDR1 is MDHEN and CDR2 is SYDVKM in the germline V gene. Trimming cost V 6 bases and J 6 bases; bases outside gene matches: 3. CDR3 size: 13 residues.

This chain joins TRBV15 and TRBJ2-6, with no clear D. V was clipped by 0 bases and J by 4 bases, with 7 bases between them. Germline assignment: CDR1 LNHNV and CDR2 YYDKDF (reference sequence). CDR3 length: 15 residues. The CDR3 sequence: CATSRDRVGANVLTF. DNA of the CDR3: TGTGCCACCAGCAGAGATCGGGTCGGGGCCAACGTCCTGACTTTC.

The chain recombines TRBV20-1 with TRBJ2-1; 8 bases are shared with TRBD2. Per the germline V gene, CDR1 is DFQATT and CDR2 is SNEGSKA (reference sequence). With 3 bases clipped from V and 2 bases from J, the junction kept 3 bases outside the gene matches. The CDR3 extends over 14 amino acids. The CDR3 protein is CSASREGAYNEQFF. CDR3 coding DNA: TGCAGTGCTAGTCGGGAGGGGGCCTACAATGAGCAGTTCTTC.

The V and J genes are TRBV9 and TRBJ1-3; unclear D gene. The V end lost 0 bases, the J end lost 8 bases, and 9 bases lay between the germline ends. The CDR3 spans 13 residues. The germline gives CDR1 SGDLS, CDR2 YYNGEE. Here the CDR3 reads CASSVELRDTIYF. DNA for the CDR3: TGTGCCAGCAGCGTAGAGTTGAGGGACACCATATATTTT.

This chain links TRBV5-6 with TRBJ2-3; D call uncertain. Trimming took 5 bases from V and 0 from J, leaving 4 bases between them. The length of the CDR3 is 12 residues. Germline CDR1 SGHDT, CDR2 YYEEEE. The CDR3 region has the DNA TGTGCCAGCAGGGCTAGCACAGATACGCAGTATTTT. Its protein product is CASRASTDTQYF.

The CDR3: CASSPPGGYEQYF. The CDR3, as DNA: TGTGCCAGCAGCCCCCCAGGAGGCTACGAGCAGTACTTC. The chain links TRBV27 to TRBJ2-7, with a possible D match to TRBD2 (5 bases). The V gene's germline CDR1 is MNHEY and CDR2 SMNVEV (reference sequence). The V and J ends lost 6 bases and 3 bases respectively, with 12 bases between them. The CDR3 runs 13 residues.

The chain uses TRBV6-4 and TRBJ2-2; no clear D. This CDR3 region has 15 residues. V was clipped by 4 bases and J by 1 base, with 10 bases between them. Germline CDR1 is MRHNA and CDR2 is SNTAGT. Here the CDR3 DNA reads TGTGCCAGCAGTGTTTTTGGCATGAACACCGGGGAGCTGTTTTTT. Residues: CASSVFGMNTGELFF.

This sequence joins TRBV10-3 and TRBJ1-1; D remains ambiguous. Trimming removed 4 bases from V and 3 bases from J, with 6 bases in between. The CDR3 loop spans 12 amino acids. Looked up from germline, CDR1 is ENHRY and CDR2 is SYGVKD. The CDR3 bases are TGTGCCATCAGTGGGCGGTACACTGAAGCTTTCTTT. It specifies CAISGRYTEAFF.

The V gene is TRBV6-5, the J gene TRBJ2-3; 7 bases fit TRBD1. V shed 7 bases and J 1 base; nucleotides not matched to a gene: 5. The CDR3 is 14 amino acids. The germline V gene encodes CDR1 MNHEY and CDR2 SVGAGI. The CDR3 is CASKTGAGTDTQYF. CDR3 bases: TGTGCCAGCAAAACAGGGGCGGGCACAGATACGCAGTATTTT.

This clone was seen only a few times. V and J are TRBV27 and TRBJ1-1, with TRBD1 identical over 8 bases. V shed 5 bases and J 4 bases; nucleotides not matched to a gene: 15. CDR1 is MNHEY, CDR2 SMNVEV, per germline (reference sequence). This CDR3 is built from 17 residues. The CDR3, as DNA: TGTGCCAGCAGTCGGACAGGGCCAGGGAGGAGTCCCACTGAAGCTTTCTTT. Protein sequence: CASSRTGPGRSPTEAFF.

This chain connects TRBV28 to TRBJ2-7; 8 nucleotides align to TRBD2. The CDR3 consists of 15 residues. V trimming: 3 bases; J trimming: 6 bases; junction bases outside the gene matches: 10. Germline values: CDR1 MDHEN, CDR2 SYDVKM. The CDR3 is CASSFALAGNGEQYF. The DNA for the CDR3 is TGTGCCAGCAGTTTCGCGTTAGCGGGAAACGGCGAGCAGTACTTC.

The chain carries TRBV6-5 and TRBJ1-5; D gene uncertain. The germline V gene has CDR1 MNHEY and CDR2 SVGAGI. The V and J ends lost 10 bases and 6 bases respectively, with 16 bases between them. This CDR3 is 13 amino acids long. CDR3 protein: CAIFWVRSQPQHF. Here the CDR3 DNA reads TGTGCCATATTCTGGGTGAGGAGTCAGCCCCAGCATTTT.

This clone showed up just once. As DNA, the CDR3 is TGTGCCAGCGGGGGGATGGGGGTTGGCAATCAGCCCCAGCATTTT. It encodes CASGGMGVGNQPQHF. The rearrangement uses TRBV6-5 and TRBJ1-5, with D tentatively TRBD1 (5 bases). The germline V and J ends were trimmed by 8 bases and 2 bases, with 16 bases remaining between them. CDR1 is MNHEY, CDR2 SVGAGI, per germline. The CDR3 has 15 amino acids.

The genes are TRBV27 and TRBJ2-2; no reliable D call. This CDR3 region has 13 residues. Between the trimmed V and J ends, which lost 6 bases and 2 bases, there was a span of 7 bases. Per germline, CDR1 MNHEY and CDR2 SMNVEV (reference sequence). CDR3 sequence: CASRGSNTGELFF. In DNA, the CDR3 is TGTGCCAGCAGGGGCTCAAACACCGGGGAGCTGTTTTTT.

CDR3 residues: CASSSGGRYEQYF. DNA of the CDR3: TGTGCCAGTAGTAGTGGGGGCCGGTACGAGCAGTACTTC. The V and J genes are TRBV19 and TRBJ2-7; TRBD1 is a possible D gene (6 bases). The germline V gene encodes CDR1 LNHDA and CDR2 SQIVND (reference sequence). Trimming stripped 4 bases from V and 4 bases from J, with 11 bases between. The CDR3 consists of 13 residues.

This chain connects TRBV7-2 to TRBJ2-5; 8 bases fit TRBD1. Germline lookup yields CDR1 SGHTA and CDR2 FQGNSA. The CDR3 extends over 14 amino acids. The ends lost 2 bases at V and 5 bases at J; junction bases unmatched: 4. The chain's CDR3 is CASSLRTGSETQYF. The CDR3 coding sequence is TGTGCCAGCAGCTTACGGACAGGGTCCGAGACCCAGTACTTC.

The V call is TRBV18, the J call TRBJ2-2; D is perhaps TRBD1 (6 bases). The CDR3 covers 16 residues. V was pared by 3 bases and J by 8 bases, with 19 bases between. Looked up from germline, CDR1 is KGHSH and CDR2 is LQKENI. CDR3 residues: CASSPLSTGLPGELFF. CDR3 sequence (DNA): TGTGCCAGCTCACCGTTGTCCACAGGGTTGCCGGGGGAGCTGTTTTTT.

The chain has TRBV4-2 and TRBJ2-7; the D gene is possibly TRBD1 (5 bases). CDR1 is LGHNA and CDR2 is YNFKEQ in the germline V gene. V shed 1 base and J shed 3 bases, with 16 bases lying between them. The CDR3 length is 16 residues. CDR3 residues: CASSQGLSLGDYEQYF. The CDR3 region has the DNA TGTGCCAGCAGCCAAGGGTTATCGTTAGGGGACTACGAGCAGTACTTC.

The rearrangement links TRBV3-1 (or the pseudogene TRBV3-2) to TRBJ2-5, with 10 bases lining up with TRBD2. Germline loops: CDR1 LGHDT, CDR2 YNNKEL (reference sequence). Trimming took 0 bases from V and 7 from J; bases not matched to a gene: 8. CDR3 length: 16 residues. DNA of the CDR3: TGTGCCAGCAGCCAAGAAGTCGCTAGCGGGGGTAGGACCCAGTACTTC. Its translation: CASSQEVASGGRTQYF.

This clone was recorded once. The V gene is TRBV7-2, the J gene TRBJ2-5; the match to TRBD1 covers 7 bases. There are 14 residues in the CDR3. J gave up 5 bases and V 5 bases, and 8 bases lay outside the gene matches. Germline V gene data show CDR1 as SGHTA and CDR2 as FQGNSA. CDR3 amino acids: CASSSRQGVETQYF. The DNA of the CDR3 is TGTGCCAGCAGCAGCCGACAGGGTGTGGAGACCCAGTACTTC.

This chain connects TRBV7-6 to TRBJ1-4; D perhaps matches TRBD1 (6 bases). Trimming pared 3 bases from V and 7 bases from J, leaving 12 bases between. This CDR3 contains 14 residues. Per germline, CDR1 SGHVS and CDR2 FNYEAQ. This CDR3 is CASSLGAGVEKLFF. The CDR3 nucleotides read TGTGCCAGCAGCTTGGGGGCAGGGGTTGAAAAACTGTTTTTT. The full variable domain, with the rest looked up from reference TRBV7-6 and TRBJ1-4, is GAGVSQSPRYKVTKRGQDVALRCDPISGHVSLYWYRQALGQGPEFLTYFNYEAQQDKSGLPNDRFSAERPEGSISTLTIQRTEQRDSAMYRCASSLGAGVEKLFFGSGTQLSVL.

The V and J genes are TRBV27 and TRBJ2-2, with D maybe TRBD2 (6 bases). The CDR3 spans 14 residues. The V and J ends lost 6 bases and 4 bases respectively, with 12 bases between them. CDR1 is MNHEY, CDR2 SMNVEV, per germline (reference sequence). DNA of the CDR3: TGTGCCAGCAGAGATAAAGCGGGCACCGGGGAGCTGTTTTTT. Protein product: CASRDKAGTGELFF.

J is TRBJ2-5 and V is TRBV24-1, with TRBD2 identical over 13 bases. CDR3 length: 16 amino acids. Germline-derived CDR1 and CDR2 are KGHDR and SFDVKD. J gave up 4 bases and V 1 base, and 2 bases lay outside the gene matches. The CDR3 coding sequence is TGTGCCACCAGTGATTTTACTAGCGGGGGGGCAGAGACCCAGTACTTC. It is translated as CATSDFTSGGAETQYF.

CDR3 bases: TGCGCCAGCAGGGGATCTACAGGGCTCTCCTACAATGAGCAGTTCTTC. Protein sequence: CASRGSTGLSYNEQFF. The chain combines TRBV10-2 with TRBJ2-1; TRBD1 is a possible D gene (6 bases). This CDR3 is built from 16 residues. CDR1 and CDR2 (germline): WSHSY, SAAADI. Between the trimmed V and J ends, which lost 6 bases and 0 bases, there was a span of 15 bases.